This TCR beta chain was obtained from a study of CD8 T cells in ankylosing spondylitis (dated by TCRdb to between 2016 and 2019). A note on the overall study: T cell receptor beta repertoires were profiled in healthy donors and ankylosing spondylitis patients so that disease-linked TCR variants could be found. In total, the full study cohort was made up of about 110 healthy donors and some 26 ankylosing spondylitis patients. Samples of peripheral blood were taken, and for ankylosing spondylitis patients, synovial fluid was collected as well. What the authors observed across the whole study: Some motif variants had previously been reported in the synovial fluid and blood of reactive arthritis patients, which suggests shared mechanisms of disease initiation. A TCR beta motif made up of about eight highly homologous amino acid variants appeared to be characteristic of blood from ankylosing spondylitis patients. In peripheral blood, the disease-linked clones were found at relatively low frequencies and had a CD8+ phenotype. The disease-linked clones were reported to be significantly enriched in matched synovial fluid samples from ankylosing spondylitis patients.

V is cut by 5 bases and J by 7 bases, and the space between the germline ends is 15 bases. Reading the germline V gene (reference sequence) gives CDR1 LNHNV and CDR2 YYDKDF. The CDR3 measures 13 amino acids from cysteine to phenylalanine. Of all the DNA, just the CDR3 is kept, 39 bases in frame from base 1. Sequencing used an Illumina HiSeq 2500. TCR beta libraries were prepared by quantitative 5'-RACE with molecular barcodes. On the study's bioinformatics: A new computational method based on a probabilistic model of VDJ rearrangement was used to identify disease-linked TCR variants. TCRdb itself trimmed the public reads at Q25 with fastp, ran MiXCR and retained productive beta chains. Rows matching on CDR3 protein sequence are summarized as one entry with the most common DNA and genes. The V and J calls and clone size are TCRdb's, not the authors'. The sample table records more than 250,000 distinct CDR3 sequences; roughly 8% of these occur just once. Of the sample, roughly 14% falls within the top ten clones.

This clonotype was counted only a few times. Its recognized antigen is unknown. One base away there is no much larger clone; base qualities are not given. Specimen: blood, either unsorted or a sorted T cell fraction (not recorded which). The V gene is TRBV15 and the J gene is TRBJ2-7; too little of a D gene remains to name it. This TCR came from a male donor with ankylosing spondylitis. The CDR3 protein is CATSGQRIGEQYF. The nucleotide sequence reads as follows: TGTGCCACCAGCGGTCAAAGAATCGGTGAGCAGTACTTC.